This T cell receptor beta chain comes out of a study of CD8+CD57+ T cells in acquired aplastic anemia listed by TCRdb under 2018. With regard to the full study: On average, sorted CD4+ and CD8+ cells yielded around 3.4 ug of extracted DNA, with a range of 0.2 to 27.4 ug. For healthy donor samples, the average read count was about 9.9 million for CD4+ cells and around 12 million for CD8+ cells.

Broader findings and caveats from the paper: Around 27 CD8+ CDR3 sequences were shared between patients and controls but appeared highly expressed in patients and within their immunodominant clones. Between patients and healthy controls, no significant difference in CD8+ Simpson's diversity was found (P=0.060).

Taken from the germline V gene (reference sequence), the CDR1 and CDR2 loops are DFQATT and SNEGSKA. V and J lose 2 bases and 5 bases, and a span of 15 bases separates them. CDR3 length: 14 amino acids, cysteine to phenylalanine. CDR3 DNA only is kept here, 42 bases in frame from base 1. Genomic DNA was used as template for profiling of TCR beta VDJ combinations and CDR3 sequences. An Illumina HiSeq 2000 was the platform used for TCR repertoire sequencing. The authors' analysis ran thus. Repertoires were assessed using TRBV/TRBJ rearrangement plots, CDR3 size and DJ length profiles, and Simpson's diversity index. The most abundant DNA sequence in the deep sequencing data was taken as the immunodominant clone. CDR3 amino acid sequences were checked for sharing across subjects and were also compared against the VDJdb database and published repertoires. TCRdb's own reprocessing of the public reads used fastp at Q25 and MiXCR and kept productive beta chains. Duplicate CDR3 protein sequences are folded into a single record with the most common DNA and genes. What appears here as the V and J calls and clone size reflects TCRdb's work, not the paper's. The table for this sample lists 200,000 to 250,000 distinct CDR3 sequences; around 60% of them were counted only once. 25% to 35% of the sample comes from the top ten.

Notes on this clonotype: Its antigen is unknown. Base qualities are missing; no much larger clone stands one base away.

The study deep-sequenced TCR repertoires of sorted CD4+ and CD8+ blood T cells from severe aplastic anemia patients and healthy subjects. Ficoll-Paque density gradient centrifugation was used to isolate peripheral blood mononuclear cells. Before DNA was extracted, CD4+ and CD8+ T cells were sorted using either FACS or magnetic beads. This sequence originates from a human donor in good health. This chain joins TRBV20-1 to TRBJ1-1, with the D gene call left open. The sequenced sample was sorted CD4+, CD8+, or CD8+CD57+ T cells (not recorded which) from PBMCs. The bases read TGCAGTGCTAGACGGGCCGGAGAAAGGACTGAAGCTTTCTTT. Translation gives CSARRAGERTEAFF.